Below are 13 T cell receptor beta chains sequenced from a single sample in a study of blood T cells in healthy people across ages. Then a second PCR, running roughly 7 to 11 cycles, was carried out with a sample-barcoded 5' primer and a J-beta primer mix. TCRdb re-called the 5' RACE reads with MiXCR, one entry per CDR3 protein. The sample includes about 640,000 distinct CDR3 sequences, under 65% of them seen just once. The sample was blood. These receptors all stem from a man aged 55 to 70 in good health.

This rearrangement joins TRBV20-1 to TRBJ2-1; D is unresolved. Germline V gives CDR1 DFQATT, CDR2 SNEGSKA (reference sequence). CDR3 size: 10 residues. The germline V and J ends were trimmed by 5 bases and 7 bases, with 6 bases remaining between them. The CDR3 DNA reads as TGCAGTGCTGTAAATAATGAGCAGTTCTTC. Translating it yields CSAVNNEQFF.

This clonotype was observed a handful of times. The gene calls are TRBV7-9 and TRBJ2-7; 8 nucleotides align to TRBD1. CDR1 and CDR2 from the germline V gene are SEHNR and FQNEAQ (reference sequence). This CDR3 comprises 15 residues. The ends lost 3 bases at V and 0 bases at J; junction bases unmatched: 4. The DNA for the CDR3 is TGTGCCAGCAGCTTTGGACAGGGTTTCTCCTACGAGCAGTACTTC. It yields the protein CASSFGQGFSYEQYF.

The CDR3 DNA follows: TGCAGTGCTAGTCGGGTAAGCTCCTACAATGAGCAGTTCTTC. Amino acids: CSASRVSSYNEQFF. This chain links TRBV20-1 with TRBJ2-1, with D unresolved. The germline gives CDR1 DFQATT, CDR2 SNEGSKA (reference sequence). Trimming removed 3 bases at V and 0 bases at J, with 9 bases between. The CDR3 spans 14 residues.

The CDR3 loop is CSVGTGTAMMNTEAFF. The CDR3, as DNA: TGCAGCGTTGGGACCGGGACAGCGATGATGAACACTGAAGCTTTCTTT. The chain recombines TRBV29-1 with TRBJ1-1; the match to TRBD1 covers 7 bases. V shed 4 bases and J 0 bases; nucleotides not matched to a gene: 11. This CDR3 spans 16 amino acids. Germline CDR1 reads SQVTM; CDR2 reads ANQGSEA.

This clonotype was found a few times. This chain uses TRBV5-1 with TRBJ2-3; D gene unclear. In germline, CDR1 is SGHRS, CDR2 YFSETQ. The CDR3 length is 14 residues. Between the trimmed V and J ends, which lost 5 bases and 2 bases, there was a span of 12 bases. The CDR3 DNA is TGCGCCAGCAGGGCCGGGCCCGACACAGATACGCAGTATTTT. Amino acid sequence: CASRAGPDTDTQYF.

CDR3: CSAGLGVQETQYF. The CDR3 DNA follows: TGCAGTGCTGGCCTGGGGGTACAAGAGACCCAGTACTTC. This chain connects TRBV20-1 to TRBJ2-5; D may match TRBD1 or TRBD2 (5 bases each). This CDR3 is 13 amino acids long. The germline V gene encodes CDR1 DFQATT and CDR2 SNEGSKA (reference sequence). The ends were cut back, 5 bases at V and 2 bases at J, with 12 bases in the middle.

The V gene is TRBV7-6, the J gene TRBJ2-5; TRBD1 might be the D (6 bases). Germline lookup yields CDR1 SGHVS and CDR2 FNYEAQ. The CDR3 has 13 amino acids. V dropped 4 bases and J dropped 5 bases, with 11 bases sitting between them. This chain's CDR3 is CASSSNRAETQYF. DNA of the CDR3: TGTGCCAGCAGCTCGAACAGGGCCGAGACCCAGTACTTC. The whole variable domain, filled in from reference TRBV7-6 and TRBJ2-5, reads GAGVSQSPRYKVTKRGQDVALRCDPISGHVSLYWYRQALGQGPEFLTYFNYEAQQDKSGLPNDRFSAERPEGSISTLTIQRTEQRDSAMYRCASSSNRAETQYFGPGTRLLVL.

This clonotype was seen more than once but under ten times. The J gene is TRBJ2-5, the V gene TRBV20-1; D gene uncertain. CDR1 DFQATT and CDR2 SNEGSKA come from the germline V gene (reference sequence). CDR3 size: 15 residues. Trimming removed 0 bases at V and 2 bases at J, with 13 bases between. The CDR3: CSARDLSVRQETQYF. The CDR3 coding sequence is TGCAGTGCTAGAGATCTCTCCGTCCGGCAAGAGACCCAGTACTTC.

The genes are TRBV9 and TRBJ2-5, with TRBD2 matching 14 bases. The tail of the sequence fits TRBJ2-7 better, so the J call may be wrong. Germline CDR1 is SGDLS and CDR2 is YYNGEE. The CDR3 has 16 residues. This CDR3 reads CASSFGLAGGPYEQYF. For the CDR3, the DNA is TGTGCCAGCAGCTTCGGACTAGCGGGGGGACCCTACGAGCAGTACTTC.

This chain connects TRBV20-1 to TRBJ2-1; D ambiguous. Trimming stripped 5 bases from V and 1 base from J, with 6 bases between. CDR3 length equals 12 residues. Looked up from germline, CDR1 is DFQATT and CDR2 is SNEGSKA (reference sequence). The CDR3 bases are TGCAGTGCTGACACGTCCTACAATGAGCAGTTCTTC. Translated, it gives CSADTSYNEQFF.

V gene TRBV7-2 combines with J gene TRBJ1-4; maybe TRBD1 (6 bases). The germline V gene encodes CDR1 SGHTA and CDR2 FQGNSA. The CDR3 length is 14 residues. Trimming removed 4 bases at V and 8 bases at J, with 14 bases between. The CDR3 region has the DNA TGTGCCAGCAGCTCCCAACGGGACACCGAAAAACTGTTTTTT. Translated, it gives CASSSQRDTEKLFF.

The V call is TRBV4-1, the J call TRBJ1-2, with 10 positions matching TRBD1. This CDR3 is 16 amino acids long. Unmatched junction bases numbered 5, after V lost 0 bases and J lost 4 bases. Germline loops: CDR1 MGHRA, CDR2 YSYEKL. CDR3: CASSQDPGTGVYGYTF. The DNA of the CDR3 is TGCGCCAGCAGCCAAGATCCGGGGACAGGGGTCTATGGCTACACCTTC.

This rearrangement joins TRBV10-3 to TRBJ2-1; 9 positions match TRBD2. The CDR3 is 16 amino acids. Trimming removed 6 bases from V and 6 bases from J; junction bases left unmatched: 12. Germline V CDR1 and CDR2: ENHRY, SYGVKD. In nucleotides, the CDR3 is TGTGCCATCAGCTCCGTTATTGGCGGGGGGGGCAATGAGCAGTTCTTC. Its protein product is CAISSVIGGGGNEQFF.